This T cell receptor beta chain stems from a study of cytomegalovirus exposure and HLA in healthy donors (TCRdb year 2017). Looking at the study overall: In an earlier analysis of roughly 590 of the donors, 276 Gb of sequence data and 100 million or so unique TCR beta sequences from approximately 180 million T cells were reported. An early release that covered some 640 HLA-typed donors contained around 330 gigabases of sequencing data and tens of millions of unique TCR sequences. The genetic ancestry cluster associated with self-reported Caucasian donors included 70% to 85% of the 300 to 450 genotyped donors. The aim of the study was to test whether cataloging public T cell receptors could identify signatures of past pathogen exposure. The T cell repertoires of about 700 subjects were profiled by immunosequencing and related to cytomegalovirus serostatus. Along with the roughly 610-subject first cohort, a separate validation cohort of 120 different subjects was used. The study combined high-throughput TCR immunosequencing, statistical association of individual TCRs with disease status, and machine learning to predict cytomegalovirus infection status. To study patterns of TCR occurrence, a later analysis re-analyzed previously published TCR beta repertoires from hundreds of donors and added high-resolution HLA genotyping. The later analysis used no new phenotypic data to find candidate immune exposures, relying instead on TCR beta sequences and their occurrence across donors. An earlier analysis of 500 to 650 of the donors applied high-throughput TCR beta sequencing to assess whether each TCR beta V gene segment acted as functional or pseudogenic. Donor age, sex, ethnicity and CMV serostatus were compiled together with the repertoire data. A later genetic analysis took genome-wide SNP genotypes for about 65% of the 666 donors and used that subset as a discovery cohort. Every repertoire in the discovery cohort had been generated on one and the same sequencing platform. Class I and class II HLA loci were covered by the typing at four-digit resolution. The number of typed donors differed by locus: roughly 620-630 for A, B, C, DRB1 and DQB1; some 500 for DQA1; roughly 600 for DPA1; and some 470 for DPB1. Four to six DR-DQ haplotypes were handled as single units for association and clustering, since linkage in the cohort was strong. Across 398 genotyped donors of the cohort, an average of about 240,000 unique TCR beta nucleotide sequences per donor were sequenced, and roughly 20% of those sequences were non-productive. Points the paper makes about the study in general: The only immune exposure information available for the cohort was CMV serostatus. Presence/absence analyses assumed roughly uniform sequencing depth across donors, an assumption that may not hold. Cytomegalovirus status was reported to be diagnosed by the classifier with high specificity and sensitivity in both the original and validation cohorts. In a later analysis, some 17,000 TCR beta sequences were associated with specific HLA alleles at a false discovery rate of 0.05. The study listed 170 or so TCR beta chains as associated with cytomegalovirus. While some public TCRs were present in many individuals, most TCR sequences turned up only very rarely across donors. Linkage disequilibrium might explain the correlated functional status among segregating V segments, but an unknown experimental factor could not be ruled out. Only TCR beta chains were sequenced in this cohort, and the absence of alpha or paired-chain data limited detectable features. A group of highly shared sequence variants was considered likely to be a technical artifact of the sequencing pipeline. When HLA alleles, especially DR and DQ, strongly co-occurred, TCR associations were difficult to assign to individual alleles. According to a later analysis, parvovirus B19, influenza, CMV and Epstein-Barr virus appeared linked to several top co-occurrence clusters. Compared with the approximately 670-donor mean, donors in an Asian-associated ancestry cluster had fewer N-insertions in productive TCRs, according to a later genetic analysis. Compared with equally common non-associated chains, HLA-associated TCR beta chains in a later analysis were more clonally expanded and had lower generation probabilities. Because HLA typing was missing for some donors at each locus, association tests included only the typed subset. In an earlier analysis of 500 to 650 of the donors, most TCR beta V segments appeared in productive rearrangements about 87% or about 30% of the time, broadly matching IMGT annotations. According to a later analysis, most CMV-associated TCR beta chains appeared to be HLA-restricted, and the HLA associations seemed to be driven largely by CMV exposure. The 87-base-pair reads could not distinguish some IMGT-functional V segments, including TRBV6-2 and TRBV6-3, so those segments were excluded. Some 15 rarely observed V segments, including chromosome 9 orphons, were excluded from the earlier analysis of about 600 of the donors because counts were too low. A further reported finding was that TCR beta sequences accurately predicted the HLA-A and HLA-B alleles for most subjects in the first cohort. Three of the identified cytomegalovirus-associated TCR beta chains were confirmed in vitro to be specific for cytomegalovirus antigens. The authors suggested that the approach could potentially be extended to other disease states and immunological phenotypes. V-gene and J-gene trimming of TCR beta chains was associated with a missense DCLRE1C variant in a later genetic analysis, and the association was replicated in an independent cohort. A later analysis found that TCR association rates varied across HLA loci, with DRB1 alleles showing the most associated TCRs and HLA-C alleles the fewest.

V lost 6 bases and J lost 3 bases, and the count of bases not matched to a germline gene is 3. CDR1 and CDR2 are read off the germline V gene as SGHVS and FQNEAQ. From cysteine to phenylalanine, the CDR3 is 13 amino acids long. Just CDR3 DNA is preserved here, 39 bases in frame from base 1. Libraries were prepared through the immunoSEQ multiplex PCR assay. The multiplex PCR relied on a mix of 60 forward primers for TCR Vbeta segments and 13 reverse primers for TCR Jbeta segments. A multiplex PCR assay on genomic DNA amplified the CDR3 region of rearranged TCR beta genes. Amplified TCR beta libraries were sequenced as 87-base-pair reads on the Illumina HiSeq System. As for the authors' bioinformatics: A later analysis counted about 76 million unique TCR beta chains across the 650 to 700 repertoires, and some 11 million of these chains were shared by at least two donors. Raw reads were error-corrected and collapsed into unique sequences by a nearest-neighbor algorithm in which closely related sequences were merged to remove PCR and sequencing errors. V, D and J gene segments were assigned by aligning CDR3 sequences to IMGT reference sequences. For a sequence to be retained, a match of at least six nucleotides was required to both a V gene segment and a J gene segment. Rearrangements were classified as productive when the CDR3 lacked stop codons and remained in frame with V and J, and all other rearrangements were classified as non-productive. CDR3 was defined according to IMGT convention as the region running from the second conserved V-encoded cysteine to the conserved J-encoded phenylalanine. Sequences without an unambiguous match to a single V gene segment were excluded from the earlier analysis of several hundred of the donors. In an earlier analysis of 587 of the donors, V segments were called functional above 56.7% productive rearrangements and were called segregating when the between-donor standard deviation exceeded 5%. A statistical classification framework was developed to diagnose cytomegalovirus status using the catalog of TCR beta chain sequences. V and J gene assignment, in a later analysis, came from comparing TCR nucleotide sequences with IMGT/GENE-DB human TR gene sequences. The TCRdist pipeline was used in a later analysis to assign CDR3 sequences and most-parsimonious VDJ recombination scenarios. In a later analysis, each TCR beta chain was defined by its CDR3 amino acid sequence together with its V-gene family, and reads lacking a unique V-gene family were excluded. To address suspected cross-contamination and a sequencing artifact, a later analysis removed roughly 580 highly shared, low-generation-probability nucleotide sequences. In a later analysis, a clonal expansion index for each public chain was calculated from normalized within-repertoire ranks of inferred template counts. A later analysis computed generation probabilities with a VDJ recombination model fitted to out-of-frame rearrangements, and checked the results against IGoR. In a later analysis, TCR-TCR, TCR-HLA and TCR-CMV co-occurrence was scored with hypergeometric tests, and a repertoire-size bias correction was applied to TCR pairs. To estimate false discovery rates, a later analysis permuted the HLA or CMV assignments 20 times. In a later analysis, co-occurring TCRs were grouped using DBSCAN, with TCRdist sequence similarity added in when clustering inside HLA-allele-positive subsets. Repertoires with fewer than 30,000 or more than 120,000 public chains, plus five repertoires with anomalous nucleotide sharing, were excluded from co-occurrence clustering. TCRdb holds this immuneACCESS table with in-frame rearrangements only. Some clones are missing; in checked studies, unresolved V genes explain under half, and the rest has no known cause. V and J calls and clone size follow that table, whereas D and trimming were derived from the DNA. The sample table contains around 150,000 clones; only one count was recorded for roughly 85% of them. Approximately 6.2% of the sample lies in the top ten.

Note on this clone: The antigen it binds to is not known. Nothing much larger sits one base from this clone, and base qualities are not available.

The cohort was made up of about 670 healthy bone marrow donors. At the time of sampling, every cohort member was nominally healthy, though immune exposures that went unrecorded were likely present. The donor tested CMV seropositive and was one of the 289 seropositive cohort members. Every donor gave a peripheral blood sample, and the peripheral blood mononuclear cells from that sample were used for TCR beta sequencing. The Qiagen DNeasy Blood Extraction Kit was used to extract genomic DNA from the blood cell samples. The clonotype comes from a man aged 40-55 years in good health and CMV-seropositive. The rearranged chain carries TRBV7-8 and TRBJ2-7; TRBD2 matches 9 bases in the middle. Material: PBMCs. The encoded CDR3 is CASRPSGIYEQYF. At the DNA level, the sequence is TGTGCCAGCAGGCCTAGCGGGATCTACGAGCAGTACTTC. The full variable domain, with segments outside the CDR3 supplied by the reference TRBV7-8 and TRBJ2-7 proteins, appears as GAGVSQSPRYKVAKRGQDVALRCDPISGHVSLFWYQQALGQGPEFLTYFQNEAQLDKSGLPSDRFFAERPEGSVSTLKIQRTQQEDSAVYLCASRPSGIYEQYFGPGTRLTVT.